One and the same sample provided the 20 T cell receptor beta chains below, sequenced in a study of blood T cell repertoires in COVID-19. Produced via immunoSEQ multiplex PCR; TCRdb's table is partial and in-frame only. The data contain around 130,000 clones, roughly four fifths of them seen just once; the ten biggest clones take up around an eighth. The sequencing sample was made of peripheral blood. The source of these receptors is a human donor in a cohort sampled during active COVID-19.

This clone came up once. CDR3 loop: CASSLVEGAGNTIYF. The CDR3 bases are TGCGCCAGCAGCTTGGTCGAGGGAGCGGGAAACACCATATATTTT. V and J are TRBV5-1 and TRBJ1-3, with unresolved D. CDR1 is SGHRS, CDR2 YFSETQ, per germline. The CDR3 contains 15 residues. Trimming took 0 bases from V and 4 from J, leaving 11 bases between them. Supplemented by reference TRBV5-1 and TRBJ1-3, the full variable domain reads KAGVTQTPRYLIKTRGQQVTLSCSPISGHRSVSWYQQTPGQGLQFLFEYFSETQRNKGNFPGRFSGRQFSNSRSEMNVSTLELGDSALYLCASSLVEGAGNTIYFGEGSWLTVV.

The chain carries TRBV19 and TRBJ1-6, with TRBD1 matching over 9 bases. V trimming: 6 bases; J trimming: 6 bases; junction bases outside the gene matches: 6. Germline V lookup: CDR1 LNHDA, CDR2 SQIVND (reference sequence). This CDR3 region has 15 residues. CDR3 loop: CASRTGTGLNSPLHF. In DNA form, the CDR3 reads TGTGCCAGTAGAACCGGGACAGGGCTTAATTCACCCCTCCACTTT.

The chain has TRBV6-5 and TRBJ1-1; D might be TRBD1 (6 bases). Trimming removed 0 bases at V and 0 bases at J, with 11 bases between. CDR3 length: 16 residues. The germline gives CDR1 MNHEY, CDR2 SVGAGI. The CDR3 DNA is TGTGCCAGCAGTTACTCTGGGGGCACGGTGAACACTGAAGCTTTCTTT. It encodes CASSYSGGTVNTEAFF.

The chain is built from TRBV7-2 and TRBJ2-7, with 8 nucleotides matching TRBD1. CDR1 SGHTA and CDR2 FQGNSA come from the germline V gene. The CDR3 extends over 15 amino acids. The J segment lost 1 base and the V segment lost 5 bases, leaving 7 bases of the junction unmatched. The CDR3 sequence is CASSEDRVWSYEQYF. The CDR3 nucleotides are TGTGCCAGCAGCGAGGACAGGGTGTGGTCCTACGAGCAGTACTTC.

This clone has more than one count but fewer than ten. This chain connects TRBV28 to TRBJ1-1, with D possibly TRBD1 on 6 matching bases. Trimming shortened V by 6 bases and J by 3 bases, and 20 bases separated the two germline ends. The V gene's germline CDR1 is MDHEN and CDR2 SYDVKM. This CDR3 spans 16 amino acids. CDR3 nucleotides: TGTGCCAGCAGGTTAGTGGGGAGCGGGGGCTACACTGAAGCTTTCTTT. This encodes CASRLVGSGGYTEAFF.

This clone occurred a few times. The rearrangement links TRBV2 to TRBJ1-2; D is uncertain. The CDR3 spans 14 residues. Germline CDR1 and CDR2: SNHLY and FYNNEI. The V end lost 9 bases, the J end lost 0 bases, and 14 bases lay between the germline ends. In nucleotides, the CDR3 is TGTGCCAGTACTCAGGACGGGGCTAACTATGGCTACACCTTC. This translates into CASTQDGANYGYTF.

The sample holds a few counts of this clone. CDR3 sequence reads: CASRERNTIYF. CDR3 in DNA: TGTGCCAGTAGGGAGAGAAACACCATATATTTT. This chain links TRBV19 with TRBJ1-3, with unresolved D. CDR1 and CDR2 (germline): LNHDA, SQIVND (reference sequence). Trimming removed 6 bases at V and 5 bases at J, with 5 bases between. This CDR3 spans 11 amino acids.

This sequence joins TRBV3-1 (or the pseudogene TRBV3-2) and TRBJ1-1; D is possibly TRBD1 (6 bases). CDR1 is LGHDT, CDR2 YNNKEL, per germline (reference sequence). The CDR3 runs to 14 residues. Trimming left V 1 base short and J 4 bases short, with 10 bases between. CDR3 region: CASSQGSQGTEAFF. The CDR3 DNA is TGTGCCAGCAGCCAAGGATCACAGGGCACTGAAGCTTTCTTT.

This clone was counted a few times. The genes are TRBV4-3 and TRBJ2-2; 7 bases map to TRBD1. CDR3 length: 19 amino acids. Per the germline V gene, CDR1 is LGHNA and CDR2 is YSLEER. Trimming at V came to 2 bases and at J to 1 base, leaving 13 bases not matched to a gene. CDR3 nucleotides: TGCGCCAGCAGCCAAAGGCCCGGGGAAAGGACAGGGAACACCGGGGAGCTGTTTTTT. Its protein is CASSQRPGERTGNTGELFF.

Here the CDR3 DNA reads TGTGCCAGCAGCTTGACAGGGGTGAGACCTGTTTCTGCCGGGGGCTACACCTTC. This gives the protein CASSLTGVRPVSAGGYTF. The chain has TRBV2 and TRBJ1-2; the match to TRBD1 covers 8 bases. J lost 8 bases, V lost 6 bases, and 23 bases had no gene match. The CDR3 runs to 18 residues. The germline gives CDR1 SNHLY, CDR2 FYNNEI.

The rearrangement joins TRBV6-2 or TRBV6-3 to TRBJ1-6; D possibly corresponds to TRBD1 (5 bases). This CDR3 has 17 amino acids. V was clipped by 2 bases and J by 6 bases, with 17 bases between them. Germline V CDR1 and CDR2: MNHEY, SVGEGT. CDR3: CASSYEGVRGRNSPLHF. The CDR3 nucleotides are TGTGCCAGCAGTTACGAAGGGGTAAGGGGTCGTAATTCACCCCTCCACTTT.

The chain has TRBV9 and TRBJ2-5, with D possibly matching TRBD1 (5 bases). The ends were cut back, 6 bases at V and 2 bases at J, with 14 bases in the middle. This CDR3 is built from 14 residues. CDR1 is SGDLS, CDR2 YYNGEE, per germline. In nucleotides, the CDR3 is TGTGCCAGCAACCGGGTTCCAGGGCAAGAGACCCAGTACTTC. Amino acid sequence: CASNRVPGQETQYF.

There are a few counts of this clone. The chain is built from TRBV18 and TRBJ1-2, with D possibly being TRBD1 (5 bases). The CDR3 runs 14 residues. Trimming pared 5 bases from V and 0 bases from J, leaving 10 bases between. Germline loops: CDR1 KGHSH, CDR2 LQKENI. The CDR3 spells CASSEGRANYGYTF. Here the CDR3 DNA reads TGTGCCAGCTCAGAGGGGAGGGCTAACTATGGCTACACCTTC.

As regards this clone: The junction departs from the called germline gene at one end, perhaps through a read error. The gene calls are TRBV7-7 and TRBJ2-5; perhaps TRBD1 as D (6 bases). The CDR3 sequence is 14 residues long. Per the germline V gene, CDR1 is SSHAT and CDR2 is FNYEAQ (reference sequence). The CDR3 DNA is TGTGCTAGCAGCACTACAGGGTACCAAGAGACCCAGTACTTC. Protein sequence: CASSTTGYQETQYF. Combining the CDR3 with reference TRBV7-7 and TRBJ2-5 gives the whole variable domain GAGVSQSPRYKVTKRGQDVTLRCDPISSHATLYWYQQALGQGPEFLTYFNYEAQPDKSGLPSDRFSAERPEGSISTLTIQRTEQRDSAMYRCASSTTGYQETQYFGPGTRLLVL.

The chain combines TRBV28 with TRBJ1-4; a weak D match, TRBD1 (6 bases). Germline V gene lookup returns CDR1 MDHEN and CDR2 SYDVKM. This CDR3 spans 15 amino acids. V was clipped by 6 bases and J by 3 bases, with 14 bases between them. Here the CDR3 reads CASRPTGTANEKLFF. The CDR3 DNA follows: TGTGCCAGCAGGCCCACAGGGACCGCTAATGAAAAACTGTTTTTT.

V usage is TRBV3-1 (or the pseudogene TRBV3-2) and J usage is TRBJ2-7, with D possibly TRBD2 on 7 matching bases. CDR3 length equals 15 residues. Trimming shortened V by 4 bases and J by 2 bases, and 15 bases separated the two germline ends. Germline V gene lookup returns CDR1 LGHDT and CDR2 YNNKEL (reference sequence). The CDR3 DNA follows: TGTGCCAGCAGCCTTAGTGCGGGGGCGCCCTACGAGCAGTACTTC. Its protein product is CASSLSAGAPYEQYF.

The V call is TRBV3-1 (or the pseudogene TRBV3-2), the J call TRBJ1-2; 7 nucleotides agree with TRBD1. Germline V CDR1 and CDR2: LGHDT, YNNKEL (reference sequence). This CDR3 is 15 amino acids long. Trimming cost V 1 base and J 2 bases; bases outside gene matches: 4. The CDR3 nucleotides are TGTGCCAGCAGCCAAGCCTCGGGACAGAACTATGGCTACACCTTC. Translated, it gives CASSQASGQNYGYTF.

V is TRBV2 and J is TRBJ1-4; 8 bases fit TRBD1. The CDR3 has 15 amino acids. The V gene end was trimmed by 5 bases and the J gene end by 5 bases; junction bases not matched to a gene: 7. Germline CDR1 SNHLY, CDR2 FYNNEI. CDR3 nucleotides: TGTGCCAGCAGTCCTAGGACAGGGACAAATGAAAAACTGTTTTTT. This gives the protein CASSPRTGTNEKLFF.

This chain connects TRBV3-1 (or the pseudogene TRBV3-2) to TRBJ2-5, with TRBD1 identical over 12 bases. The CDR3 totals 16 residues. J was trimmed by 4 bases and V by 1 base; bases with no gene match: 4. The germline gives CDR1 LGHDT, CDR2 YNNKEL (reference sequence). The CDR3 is CASSQVGTGGRETQYF. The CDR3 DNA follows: TGTGCCAGCAGCCAAGTGGGGACAGGGGGCAGAGAGACCCAGTACTTC.

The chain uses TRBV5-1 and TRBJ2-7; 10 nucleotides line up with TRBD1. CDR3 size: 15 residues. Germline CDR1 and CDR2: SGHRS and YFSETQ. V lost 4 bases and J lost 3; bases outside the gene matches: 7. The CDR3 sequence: CASSARGTGDYEQYF. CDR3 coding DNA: TGCGCCAGCAGCGCCCGGGGGACAGGGGACTACGAGCAGTACTTC. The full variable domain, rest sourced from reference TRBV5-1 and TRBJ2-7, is KAGVTQTPRYLIKTRGQQVTLSCSPISGHRSVSWYQQTPGQGLQFLFEYFSETQRNKGNFPGRFSGRQFSNSRSEMNVSTLELGDSALYLCASSARGTGDYEQYFGPGTRLTVT.